The 18 T cell receptor beta chains given below trace back to one sample, sequenced in a study of human T cells and chemical hapten exposure. TCRdb reprocessed the RACE reads with MiXCR, giving one entry per CDR3 protein. The data hold 84,000 or so distinct CDR3 sequences, with more than 9% observed a single time. Time point given: patch test 1, 2 weeks after DPC sensitization. The treatment was: therapeutic diphenylcyclopropenone sensitization with weekly scalp DPC. The material sequenced was whole blood, taken in connection with sensitization to the hapten diphenylcyclopropenone (DPC). Receptors were obtained from a man aged 35 to 55 with alopecia areata. Some clones in this sample may be carry-over from other donors' samples.

The table lists this clonotype with a few counts. The chain uses TRBV12-3 or TRBV12-4 and TRBJ2-1, with D tentatively TRBD1 (6 bases). The CDR3 extends over 15 amino acids. Trimming took 3 bases from V and 3 from J, leaving 12 bases between them. The CDR3 DNA reads as TGTGCCAGCAGTTTGGACAGCTCATTCTACAATGAGCAGTTCTTC. Translated, it gives CASSLDSSFYNEQFF.

The chain carries TRBV14 and TRBJ2-3, with D unresolved. V lost 2 bases and J lost 6, with 9 bases in between. The germline CDR1 and CDR2 sequences are SGHDN and FVKESK. The CDR3 has 13 amino acids. CDR3 protein: CASSQYRRDTQYF. CDR3 bases: TGTGCCAGCAGCCAATATAGAAGGGATACGCAGTATTTT.

This clonotype was recorded many times. This chain uses TRBV7-9 with TRBJ1-4, with D hard to call. This CDR3 spans 14 amino acids. The germline V gene encodes CDR1 SEHNR and CDR2 FQNEAQ (reference sequence). The germline V and J ends were trimmed by 3 bases and 5 bases, with 10 bases remaining between them. The CDR3 sequence is CASSFKNRNEKLFF. The CDR3 nucleotides read TGTGCCAGCAGCTTCAAGAACAGAAATGAAAAACTGTTTTTT.

The table lists this clonotype with a few counts. The chain is built from TRBV3-1 and TRBJ2-5; D might be TRBD1 (6 bases). The V gene lost 1 base and the J gene lost 1 base, with 7 bases spanning the gap. This CDR3 region has 14 residues. Germline V gene lookup returns CDR1 LGHDT and CDR2 YNNKEL (reference sequence). Here the CDR3 DNA reads TGTGCCAGCAGCCAAGGACAGGCCCAAGAGACCCAGTACTTC. This gives the protein CASSQGQAQETQYF.

In this sample, this clonotype turned up a few times. This rearrangement joins TRBV12-3 or TRBV12-4 to TRBJ1-2; D unclear. Deletions cut 7 bases from V and 8 bases from J, with 14 bases between. The CDR3 is 12 amino acids. CDR3 residues: CASTTPLWGYTF. In DNA, the CDR3 is TGTGCCAGCACTACACCGCTATGGGGCTACACCTTC.

This clonotype showed up just a few times. This chain connects TRBV3-1 to TRBJ1-2; D is undetermined. The V end lost 1 base, the J end lost 4 bases, and 7 bases lay between the germline ends. The CDR3 totals 13 residues. The V gene's germline CDR1 is LGHDT and CDR2 YNNKEL (reference sequence). CDR3 region: CASSQVGSYGYTF. CDR3 nucleotides: TGTGCCAGCAGCCAAGTTGGGTCCTATGGCTACACCTTC.

This clonotype was detected ten times or more. J is TRBJ1-4 and V is TRBV29-1; 7 bases line up with TRBD1. Looked up from germline, CDR1 is SQVTM and CDR2 is ANQGSEA. The V segment lost 6 bases and the J segment 5 bases; nucleotides outside the gene matches: 9. The CDR3 runs to 14 residues. DNA for the CDR3: TGCAGCGTAACCTTGACAGGGTTAAATGAAAAACTGTTTTTT. Its protein is CSVTLTGLNEKLFF.

This clonotype was recorded many times. The V and J genes are TRBV7-9 and TRBJ2-6; unclear D gene. Per germline, CDR1 SEHNR and CDR2 FQNEAQ (reference sequence). The CDR3 length is 18 residues. The V and J ends lost 8 bases and 1 base respectively, with 21 bases between them. The CDR3 region has the DNA TGTGCCAGCTTCCCCTCGGATAGGGCCGTTTCTGGGGCCAACGTCCTGACTTTC. Protein product: CASFPSDRAVSGANVLTF.

A few counts support this clonotype. The chain carries TRBV28 and TRBJ1-5; possibly TRBD1 for D (6 bases). Trimming removed 6 bases at V and 4 bases at J, with 13 bases between. Germline assignment: CDR1 MDHEN and CDR2 SYDVKM. This CDR3 region has 14 residues. As DNA, the CDR3 is TGTGCCAGCAGCCCACCCGACAGGAATCAGCCCCAGCATTTT. Amino acids: CASSPPDRNQPQHF.

The chain recombines TRBV3-1 with TRBJ2-1; D gene uncertain. V lost 4 bases and J lost 6, with 7 bases in between. In germline, CDR1 is LGHDT, CDR2 YNNKEL (reference sequence). This CDR3 is built from 12 residues. The CDR3 DNA follows: TGTGCCAGCAGCCTCGACGGCAATGAGCAGTTCTTC. Translation: CASSLDGNEQFF.

This clonotype was found a few times. The chain uses TRBV25-1 and TRBJ2-3; 9 nucleotides line up with TRBD2. The CDR3 sequence is 15 residues long. Germline assignment: CDR1 MGHDK and CDR2 SYGVNS. With 5 bases clipped from V and 4 bases from J, the junction kept 7 bases outside the gene matches. The CDR3 reads CASSFSGSGADTQYF. The CDR3 DNA reads as TGTGCCAGCAGTTTTAGCGGGAGTGGTGCAGATACGCAGTATTTT.

In its sample, this clonotype was seen many times. DNA of the CDR3: TGTGCCAGCGCTTCCCTGGGCGCCAGTAACTATGGCTACACCTTC. This sequence encodes CASASLGASNYGYTF. The rearrangement joins TRBV18 to TRBJ1-2; D is ambiguous. Trimming took off 8 bases at V and 1 base at J, with 17 bases between the two ends. The CDR3 is 15 residues long. CDR1 and CDR2 (germline): KGHSH, LQKENI.

This clonotype turned up a few times. The chain links TRBV3-1 to TRBJ2-3; 10 bases map to TRBD2. This CDR3 is 18 amino acids long. CDR1 is LGHDT and CDR2 is YNNKEL in the germline V gene (reference sequence). The ends lost 3 bases at V and 0 bases at J; junction bases unmatched: 9. Here the CDR3 DNA reads TGTGCCAGCAGCCACGGGTCTAGCGGGAGAAGGAGCACAGATACGCAGTATTTT. Translation: CASSHGSSGRRSTDTQYF.

A word on this clonotype: The junction does not match germline at one end; this may be a read error. The chain has TRBV29-1 and TRBJ1-1; unclear D gene. The CDR3 has 13 amino acids. CDR1 is SQVTM, CDR2 ANQGSEA, per germline. CDR3 nucleotides: TGCAGCGTTGATGCAGACTGGAACACTGAAGATTTCTTT. This encodes CSVDADWNTEDFF.

V and J are TRBV13 and TRBJ1-4; 12 positions match TRBD1. The V gene's germline CDR1 is PRHDT and CDR2 FYEKMQ (reference sequence). The length of the CDR3 is 16 residues. V lost 6 bases to trimming and J lost 7 bases; unmatched junction nucleotides: 9. The CDR3 region has the DNA TGTGCCAGCAGTTCAGGACGGGACAGGGGGCTTGAAAAACTGTTTTTT. Protein: CASSSGRDRGLEKLFF.

This clonotype showed up just a few times. V and J are TRBV11-2 and TRBJ2-6; 8 positions match TRBD1. The germline V gene has CDR1 SGHAT and CDR2 FQNNGV. Trimming took 4 bases from V and 2 from J; bases not matched to a gene: 13. The CDR3 runs to 19 residues. CDR3 protein: CASSSLAGGSVPGANVLTF. The CDR3, as DNA: TGTGCCAGCAGCTCTTTGGCAGGGGGCTCAGTCCCTGGGGCCAACGTCCTGACTTTC.

This clonotype was observed a few times. The CDR3 spells CASSYSYSYEQYV. DNA for the CDR3: TGTGCCAGCAGTTACTCTTATTCCTACGAGCAGTACGTC. This chain connects TRBV6-2 or TRBV6-3 to TRBJ2-7, with D unclear. The V gene lost 0 bases and the J gene lost 1 base, with 4 bases spanning the gap. The CDR3 is 13 residues long. Germline V gene lookup returns CDR1 MNHEY and CDR2 SVGEGT.

In this sample, this clonotype turned up a few times. The rearrangement links TRBV7-9 to TRBJ2-1; 8 positions agree with TRBD2. Germline CDR1 and CDR2: SEHNR and FQNEAQ (reference sequence). The J segment lost 5 bases and the V segment lost 5 bases, leaving 8 bases of the junction unmatched. The CDR3 has 15 residues. CDR3 amino acids: CASSPGLAEHNEQFF. For the CDR3, the DNA is TGTGCCAGCAGCCCCGGACTAGCTGAGCACAATGAGCAGTTCTTC. Full variable domain (missing parts from reference TRBV7-9 and TRBJ2-1): DTGVSQNPRHKITKRGQNVTFRCDPISEHNRLYWYRQTLGQGPEFLTYFQNEAQLEKSRLLSDRFSAERPKGSFSTLEIQRTEQGDSAMYLCASSPGLAEHNEQFFGPGTRLTVL.